The TCR beta chain under discussion was sequenced for a study of CD8 T cells in ankylosing spondylitis. Study-level findings and limits: Ankylosing spondylitis blood seemed to carry a telltale TCR beta motif made of several highly homologous variants.

The CDR3 consists of 16 residues. Trimming took 7 bases from V and 2 from J, leaving 21 bases between them. Per germline, CDR1 SGDLS and CDR2 YYNGEE. Of note for this clonotype: The antigen remains unidentified.

A quantitative 5'-RACE method, one with molecular barcodes, was used to make TCR beta libraries. TCRdb processed the 5' RACE reads anew with MiXCR; each CDR3 protein has one entry. The table shows more than 600,000 distinct CDR3 sequences, with roughly 19% occurring only once. The sequenced sample was blood, either unsorted or a sorted T cell fraction (not recorded which). The receptor's source is a male donor with ankylosing spondylitis. The genes are TRBV9 and TRBJ2-5; D possibly corresponds to TRBD2 (6 bases). DNA of the CDR3: TGTGCCAGCGCCCGGGGGAGTAGCGGAGAACAAGAGACCCAGTACTTC. It translates to CASARGSSGEQETQYF. The full variable domain, rest sourced from reference TRBV9 and TRBJ2-5, is DSGVTQTPKHLITATGQRVTLRCSPRSGDLSVYWYQQSLDQGLQFLIQYYNGEERAKGNILERFSAQQFPDLHSELNLSSLELGDSALYFCASARGSSGEQETQYFGPGTRLLVL.